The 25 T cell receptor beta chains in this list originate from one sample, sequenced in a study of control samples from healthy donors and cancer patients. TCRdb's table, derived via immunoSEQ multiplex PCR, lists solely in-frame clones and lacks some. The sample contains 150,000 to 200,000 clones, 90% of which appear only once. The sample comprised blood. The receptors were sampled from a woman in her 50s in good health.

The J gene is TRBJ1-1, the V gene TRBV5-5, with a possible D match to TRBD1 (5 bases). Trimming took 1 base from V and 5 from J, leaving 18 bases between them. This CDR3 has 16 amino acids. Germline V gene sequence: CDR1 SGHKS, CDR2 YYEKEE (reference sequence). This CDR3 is CASSLIPQDLKTEAFF. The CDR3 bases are TGTGCCAGCAGCTTGATCCCACAGGACCTTAAGACTGAAGCTTTCTTT.

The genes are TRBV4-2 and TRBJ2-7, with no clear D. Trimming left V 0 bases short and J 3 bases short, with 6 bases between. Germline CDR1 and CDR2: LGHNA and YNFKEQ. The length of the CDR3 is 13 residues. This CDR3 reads CASSQDPLYEQYF. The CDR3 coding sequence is TGTGCCAGCAGCCAAGATCCCCTCTACGAGCAGTACTTC.

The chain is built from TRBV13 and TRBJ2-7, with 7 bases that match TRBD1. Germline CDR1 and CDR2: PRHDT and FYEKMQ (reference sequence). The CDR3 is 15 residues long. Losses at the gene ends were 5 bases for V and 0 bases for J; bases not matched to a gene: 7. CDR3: CASSASTGYSYEQYF. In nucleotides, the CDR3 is TGTGCCAGCAGCGCCTCGACAGGGTACTCCTACGAGCAGTACTTC.

CDR3 residues: CASCLTGEGPTEAFF. The CDR3, as DNA: TGTGCCAGCTGCCTGACTGGAGAGGGGCCCACTGAAGCTTTCTTT. The rearrangement links TRBV6-6 to TRBJ1-1; tentative D call: TRBD1 (5 bases). CDR1 and CDR2 (germline): MNHNY, SVGAGI (reference sequence). V was clipped by 8 bases and J by 4 bases, with 20 bases between them. This CDR3 region has 15 residues.

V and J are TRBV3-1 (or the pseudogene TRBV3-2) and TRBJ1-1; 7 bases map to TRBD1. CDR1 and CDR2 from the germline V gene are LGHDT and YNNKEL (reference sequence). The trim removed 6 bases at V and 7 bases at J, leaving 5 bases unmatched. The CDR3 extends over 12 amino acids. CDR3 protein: CASSQQGNEAFF. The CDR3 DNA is TGTGCCAGCAGTCAACAGGGGAATGAAGCTTTCTTT.

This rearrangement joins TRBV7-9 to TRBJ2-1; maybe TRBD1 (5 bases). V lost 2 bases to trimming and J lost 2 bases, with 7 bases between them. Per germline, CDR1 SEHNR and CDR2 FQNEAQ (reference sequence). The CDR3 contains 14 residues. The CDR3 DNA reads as TGTGCCAGCAGCTTAAGGGGTGCCTACAATGAGCAGTTCTTC. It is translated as CASSLRGAYNEQFF.

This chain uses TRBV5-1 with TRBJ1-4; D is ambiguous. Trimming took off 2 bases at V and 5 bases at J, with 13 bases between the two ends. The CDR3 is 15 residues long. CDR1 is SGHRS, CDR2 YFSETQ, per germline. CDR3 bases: TGCGCCAGCAGCTTTGGTTCGGGGTCCAATGAAAAACTGTTTTTT. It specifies CASSFGSGSNEKLFF.

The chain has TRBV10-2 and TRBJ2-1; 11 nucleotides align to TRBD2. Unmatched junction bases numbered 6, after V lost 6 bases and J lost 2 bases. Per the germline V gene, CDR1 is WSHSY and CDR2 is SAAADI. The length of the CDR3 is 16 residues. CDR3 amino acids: CASSSGLAGAYNEQFF. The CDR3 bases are TGCGCCAGCAGCAGCGGACTAGCGGGTGCCTACAATGAGCAGTTCTTC.

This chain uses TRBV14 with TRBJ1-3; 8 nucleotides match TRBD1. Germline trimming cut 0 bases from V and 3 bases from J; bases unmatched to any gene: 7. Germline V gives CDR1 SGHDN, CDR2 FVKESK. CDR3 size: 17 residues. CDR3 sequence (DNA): TGTGCCAGCAGCCAAGATTATGGCAGGGGGCTTGGAAACACCATATATTTT. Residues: CASSQDYGRGLGNTIYF.

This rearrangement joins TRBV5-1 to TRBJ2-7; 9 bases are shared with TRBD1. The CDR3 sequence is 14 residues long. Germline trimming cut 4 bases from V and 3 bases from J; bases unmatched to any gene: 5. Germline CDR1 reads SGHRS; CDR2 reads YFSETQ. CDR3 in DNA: TGCGCCAGCAGCACACGACAGGGGGACTACGAGCAGTACTTC. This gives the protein CASSTRQGDYEQYF.

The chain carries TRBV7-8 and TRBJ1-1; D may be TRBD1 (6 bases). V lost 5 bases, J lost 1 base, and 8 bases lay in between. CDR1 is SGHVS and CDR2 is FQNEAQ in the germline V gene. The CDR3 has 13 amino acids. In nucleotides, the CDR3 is TGTGCCAGCAGCCCACAGGGGAACACTGAAGCTTTCTTT. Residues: CASSPQGNTEAFF.

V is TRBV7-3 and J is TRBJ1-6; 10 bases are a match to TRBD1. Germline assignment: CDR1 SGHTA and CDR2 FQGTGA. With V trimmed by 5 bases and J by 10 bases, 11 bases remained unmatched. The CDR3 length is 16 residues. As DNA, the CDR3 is TGTGCCAGCAGCCGAAAGGGGACAGGGGAAGGATCACCCCTCCACTTT. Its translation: CASSRKGTGEGSPLHF.

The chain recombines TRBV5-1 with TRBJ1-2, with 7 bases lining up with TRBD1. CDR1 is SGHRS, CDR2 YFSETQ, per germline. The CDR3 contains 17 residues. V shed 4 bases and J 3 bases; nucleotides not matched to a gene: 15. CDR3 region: CASSPRQGIGAYYGYTF. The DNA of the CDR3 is TGCGCCAGCAGCCCGCGACAGGGTATAGGAGCATACTATGGCTACACCTTC.

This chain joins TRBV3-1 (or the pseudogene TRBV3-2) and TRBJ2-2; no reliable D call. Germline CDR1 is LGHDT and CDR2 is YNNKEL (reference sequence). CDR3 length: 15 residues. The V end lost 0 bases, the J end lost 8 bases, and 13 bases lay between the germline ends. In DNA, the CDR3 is TGTGCCAGCAGCCAAGATCGAACAGTTAAAGGGGAGCTGTTTTTT. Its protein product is CASSQDRTVKGELFF.

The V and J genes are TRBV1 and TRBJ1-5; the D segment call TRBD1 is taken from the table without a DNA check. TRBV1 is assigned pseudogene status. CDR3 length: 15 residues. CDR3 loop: CTSSRRQGGNQPQHF. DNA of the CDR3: TGCACCAGCAGCCGTCGACAGGGAGGCAATCAGCCCCAGCATTTT.

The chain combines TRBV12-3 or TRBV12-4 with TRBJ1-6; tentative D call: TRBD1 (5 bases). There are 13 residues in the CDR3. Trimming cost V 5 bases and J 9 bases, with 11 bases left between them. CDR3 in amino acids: CASSPGQGSPLHF. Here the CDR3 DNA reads TGTGCCAGCAGTCCCGGGCAGGGTTCACCCCTCCACTTT.

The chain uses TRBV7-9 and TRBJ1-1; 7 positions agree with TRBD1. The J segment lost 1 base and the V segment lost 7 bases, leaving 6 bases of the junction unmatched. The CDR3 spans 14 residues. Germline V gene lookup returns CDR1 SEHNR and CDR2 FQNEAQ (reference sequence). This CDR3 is CASTLGTANTEAFF. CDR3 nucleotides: TGTGCCAGCACCTTGGGGACAGCGAACACTGAAGCTTTCTTT. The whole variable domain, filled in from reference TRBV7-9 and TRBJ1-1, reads DTGVSQNPRHKITKRGQNVTFRCDPISEHNRLYWYRQTLGQGPEFLTYFQNEAQLEKSRLLSDRFSAERPKGSFSTLEIQRTEQGDSAMYLCASTLGTANTEAFFGQGTRLTVV.

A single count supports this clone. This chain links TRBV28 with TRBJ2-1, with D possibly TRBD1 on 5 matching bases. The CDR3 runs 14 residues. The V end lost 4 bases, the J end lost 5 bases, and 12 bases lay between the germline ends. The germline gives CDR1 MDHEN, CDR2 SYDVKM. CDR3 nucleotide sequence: TGTGCCAGCAGTTGGGGCCGGCCGGACAATGAGCAGTTCTTC. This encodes CASSWGRPDNEQFF.

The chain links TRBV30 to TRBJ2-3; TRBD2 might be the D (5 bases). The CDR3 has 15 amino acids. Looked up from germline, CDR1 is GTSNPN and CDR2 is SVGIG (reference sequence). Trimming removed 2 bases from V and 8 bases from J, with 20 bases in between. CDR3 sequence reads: CAWSTTGRQRGTQYF. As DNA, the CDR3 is TGTGCCTGGAGTACTACGGGAAGGCAGCGTGGTACGCAGTATTTT.

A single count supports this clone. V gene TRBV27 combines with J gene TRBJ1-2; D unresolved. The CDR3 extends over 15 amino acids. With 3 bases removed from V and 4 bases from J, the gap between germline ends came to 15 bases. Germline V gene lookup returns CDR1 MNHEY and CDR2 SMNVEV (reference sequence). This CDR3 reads CASSFSLTKVYGYTF. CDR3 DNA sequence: TGTGCCAGCAGTTTTAGCCTCACTAAAGTCTATGGCTACACCTTC.

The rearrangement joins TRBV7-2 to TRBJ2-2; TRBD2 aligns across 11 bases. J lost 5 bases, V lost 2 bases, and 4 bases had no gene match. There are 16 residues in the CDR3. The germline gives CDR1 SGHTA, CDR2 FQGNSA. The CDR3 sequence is CASSLNSGGGTGELFF. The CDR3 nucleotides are TGTGCCAGCAGCTTAAATAGCGGGGGGGGGACCGGGGAGCTGTTTTTT.

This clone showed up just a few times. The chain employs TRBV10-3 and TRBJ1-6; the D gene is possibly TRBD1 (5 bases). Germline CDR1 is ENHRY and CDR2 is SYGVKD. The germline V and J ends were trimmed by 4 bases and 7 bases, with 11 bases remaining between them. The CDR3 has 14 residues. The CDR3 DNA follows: TGTGCCATCAGTGTTCAGGGCCCCAATTCACCCCTCCACTTT. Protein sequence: CAISVQGPNSPLHF.

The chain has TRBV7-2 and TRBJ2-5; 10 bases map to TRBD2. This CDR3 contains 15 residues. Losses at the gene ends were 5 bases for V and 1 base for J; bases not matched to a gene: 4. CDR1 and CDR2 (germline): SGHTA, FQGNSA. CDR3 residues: CASSALAGSQETQYF. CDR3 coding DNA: TGTGCCAGCAGCGCACTAGCGGGGTCCCAAGAGACCCAGTACTTC.

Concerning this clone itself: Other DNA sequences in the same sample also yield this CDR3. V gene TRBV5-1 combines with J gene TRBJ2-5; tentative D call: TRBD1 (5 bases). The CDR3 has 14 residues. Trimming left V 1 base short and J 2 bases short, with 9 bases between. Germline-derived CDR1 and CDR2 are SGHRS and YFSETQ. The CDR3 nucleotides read TGCGCCAGCAGCTTGATTCCAGGGCAAGAGACCCAGTACTTC. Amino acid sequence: CASSLIPGQETQYF.

CDR3: CASSIQGVVATEAFF. The CDR3 coding sequence is TGTGCCAGTAGTATTCAGGGGGTCGTGGCCACTGAAGCTTTCTTT. This chain links TRBV19 with TRBJ1-1, with 7 nucleotides matching TRBD1. Losses at the gene ends were 3 bases for V and 4 bases for J; bases not matched to a gene: 8. The germline CDR1 and CDR2 sequences are LNHDA and SQIVND (reference sequence). The CDR3 is 15 residues long.